This T cell receptor beta chain was profiled in a study of blood T cell repertoires in COVID-19 (dated by TCRdb to the early 2020s). Some background on the complete study: Collaborator samples came from the United States, Italy and Spain and covered acute and convalescent phases of COVID-19. The prospective study material was composed of cDNA or gDNA derived from T cells, B-cell-depleted T cells, or PBMCs. Deeply sampled blood TCRbeta repertoires from subjects exposed to, actively infected with, or recovered from COVID-19 were included in the dataset. The repertoires were released in a freely available public database intended as a resource for research on the immune response to SARS-CoV-2. The samples were drawn from the first 160 participants of the ongoing ImmuneRACE study and from more than 1,000 subjects provided by 6 global collaborators. Nearly every sample came with metadata listing a de-identified subject ID, COVID-19 status, age in years and sex. Where HLA class I and class II types were available, the types were taken from metadata supplied by the sample provider, not from assay-based typing.

The collaborating institutions used their own protocols to collect whole blood in K2EDTA tubes. For TCRbeta analysis, collaborator samples were shipped as frozen whole blood, as isolated PBMCs, or as DNA extracted from either sample type. TCRbeta CDR3 regions were amplified from genomic DNA by means of the immunoSEQ Assay, a bias-controlled multiplex PCR. The paper's processing steps were these. The number of nucleated cells in each sample was estimated by amplification of reference gene primers within the assay. To quantify the absolute abundance of each unique TCRbeta CDR3 rearrangement, sequence reads were collapsed and filtered. For each sample, productive Simpson clonality was calculated as the square root of Simpson's diversity index across productive rearrangements. Drawn from immuneACCESS, this table holds only the in-frame rearrangements with V and J called that TCRdb kept. Clones are partly lost; checked studies trace under half to an unresolved V gene and leave the rest unexplained. Clone size and V and J calls were adopted from that table, with D and trimming inferred from the DNA. For this sample there are approximately 210,000 clones; about 88% appear just once. 1.5% to 2% of the sample belongs to the ten largest clones.

Here is what the overall study found, with its caveats: How much clinical and demographic metadata was included differed by source and by participant, and the metadata was provided uncurated.

Counted from cysteine to phenylalanine, this CDR3 has 14 amino acids. Only CDR3 DNA is held: 42 bases, read in frame from base 1. A distance of 11 bases separates the germline ends of V and J, which lose 4 bases and 3 bases respectively. Reading the germline V gene gives CDR1 KGHSH and CDR2 LQKENI. Points on this clone: The antigen this receptor binds is unknown. Qualities for individual bases were not recorded, and no much larger clone is one base off.

The origin of this receptor is a man between 65 and 85 years old with acute or convalescent COVID-19. The chain is made from TRBV18 and TRBJ2-3; a tentative D call is TRBD1 (5 bases match). Input material: peripheral blood. The nucleotides are TGTGCCAGCTCACTCTCCAGGGTTACAGATACGCAGTATTTT. Its translation reads: CASSLSRVTDTQYF.